These 2 T cell receptor beta chains were sequenced from one sample in a study of shared clonotypes between healthy human individuals. Profiling relied on immunoSEQ multiplex PCR, and the TCRdb table lists in-frame clones only, not all of them. The top ten clones hold approximately 12% of a sample with about 490,000 clones, 70% to 85% of them seen once. The source material was PBMCs. The receptors shown here come from a woman in her thirties or forties in good health. Some clones in this sample may be carry-over from other donors' samples.

This clone appeared a single time. The V call is TRBV27, the J call TRBJ2-5; D perhaps matches TRBD1 (6 bases). This CDR3 is built from 16 residues. V was pared by 4 bases and J by 5 bases, with 20 bases between. CDR1 and CDR2 (germline): MNHEY, SMNVEV (reference sequence). CDR3 bases: TGTGCCAGCAGTTCCCCCCGCGGTCCTCAGGGGGAGACCCAGTACTTC. It is translated as CASSSPRGPQGETQYF.

The chain has TRBV7-9 and TRBJ1-1, with no clear D. CDR1 is SEHNR, CDR2 FQNEAQ, per germline (reference sequence). The V gene lost 2 bases and the J gene lost 8 bases, with 12 bases spanning the gap. This CDR3 contains 13 residues. CDR3 bases: TGTGCCAGCAGCTTAACTTCGTCGAGGGAAGCTTTCTTT. Translation: CASSLTSSREAFF.